These T cell receptor beta chains were read from a single sample in a study of T cell changes during pregnancy in multiple sclerosis. TCRdb's table, derived via immunoSEQ multiplex PCR, lists solely in-frame clones and lacks some. The sample has around 40,000 clones, approximately 90% seen once. The sequencing here drew on CD4+ T cells from peripheral blood mononuclear cells, taken in the first trimester of pregnancy. These receptors were obtained from a female donor in good health, enrolled as a control in a pregnancy study. The CDR3 runs from the conserved cysteine through the conserved F or W. A D gene is named only where the DNA matches it firmly. Clone size appears in some rows only: once, few, many, or a class for an expanded clone.

J gene | D gene | V gene | clone size | CDR3 protein | CDR3 DNA
TRBJ2-3 | NA | TRBV7-2 | NA | CASSLGRGTQYF | TGTGCCAGCAGCTTAGGTAGGGGTACGCAGTATTTT
TRBJ2-3 | NA | TRBV5-1 | NA | CASSPGRGGDTQYF | TGCGCCAGCAGCCCCGGACGGGGAGGAGATACGCAGTATTTT
TRBJ1-3 | TRBD1 | TRBV5-8 | once | CASSWGTGPSGNTIYF | TGTGCCAGCAGCTGGGGGACAGGGCCCTCTGGAAACACCATATATTTT
TRBJ2-7 | TRBD1 | TRBV7-3 | NA | CASSLTETGSPFYEQYF | TGTGCCAGCAGCTTAACCGAGACAGGGTCGCCCTTCTACGAGCAGTACTTC
TRBJ1-1 | NA | TRBV7-2 | NA | CASSLGQNTEAFF | TGTGCCAGCAGCTTGGGGCAGAACACTGAAGCTTTCTTT
TRBJ1-1 | NA | TRBV29-1 | NA | CSAPEALGRAEAFF | TGCAGCGCCCCGGAGGCCCTCGGAAGGGCTGAAGCTTTCTTT
TRBJ2-7 | NA | TRBV5-6 | once | CASSLRVIQESYEQYF | TGTGCCAGCAGCTTGAGGGTAATACAGGAAAGCTACGAGCAGTACTTC
TRBJ1-1 | TRBD1 | TRBV7-9 | NA | CASSAGDRSNTEAFF | TGTGCCAGCAGCGCTGGGGACAGGTCGAACACTGAAGCTTTCTTT
TRBJ1-2 | TRBD1 | TRBV6-1 | NA | CASSGDSANYGYTF | TGTGCCAGCAGCGGGGACAGCGCTAACTATGGCTACACCTTC
TRBJ1-2 | NA | TRBV18 | few | CASSPRGGEGGYTF | TGTGCCAGCTCACCACGGGGAGGGGAAGGCGGCTACACCTTC
TRBJ1-1 | NA | TRBV5-1 | few | CASSLNTLNTEAFF | TGCGCCAGCAGCTTAAACACATTGAACACTGAAGCTTTCTTT
TRBJ2-3 | NA | TRBV7-2 | NA | CASSLQTQGRNTQYF | TGTGCCAGCAGCTTGCAGACACAGGGTAGAAATACGCAGTATTTT
TRBJ2-7 | TRBD2 | TRBV7-2 | NA | CASSLVSGGAWEQYF | TGTGCCAGCAGCTTAGTAAGCGGGGGGGCCTGGGAGCAGTACTTC
TRBJ1-1 | NA | TRBV19 | NA | CASSTPTETYLEAFF | TGTGCCAGTAGTACACCGACAGAGACCTACCTTGAAGCTTTCTTT
TRBJ1-2 | NA | TRBV9 | NA | CASSVGIPEGYGYTF | TGTGCCAGCAGCGTAGGGATCCCAGAGGGCTATGGCTACACCTTC
TRBJ2-2 | TRBD1 | TRBV7-6 | NA | CASSLRDRTNTGELFF | TGTGCCAGCAGCCTCCGGGACAGGACGAACACCGGGGAGCTGTTTTTT
TRBJ2-1 | TRBD2 | TRBV4-1 | NA | CASSQAQRGGLNEQFF | TGCGCCAGCAGCCAAGCCCAGCGGGGGGGTCTCAATGAGCAGTTCTTC
TRBJ2-1 | NA | TRBV6-5 | NA | CASRPGRQAEQFF | TGTGCCAGCAGGCCAGGCCGACAGGCGGAGCAGTTCTTC
TRBJ1-3 | TRBD1 | TRBV13 | NA | CASSPRGQRLSGNTIYF | TGTGCCAGCAGCCCCAGGGGACAGAGACTCTCTGGAAACACCATATATTTT
TRBJ2-1 | TRBD1 | TRBV7-3 | NA | CASSLTPGGVYEQFF | TGTGCCAGCAGCTTAACTCCAGGGGGTGTCTATGAGCAGTTCTTC
TRBJ1-6 | NA | TRBV2 | NA | CASLGVRPGGYNSPLHF | TGTGCCAGCTTAGGTGTTAGACCCGGGGGATATAATTCACCCCTCCACTTT
TRBJ1-6 | NA | TRBV9 | NA | CASSVGQGANSPLHF | TGTGCCAGCAGCGTAGGGCAGGGTGCCAATTCACCCCTCCACTTT
TRBJ2-5 | NA | TRBV7-2 | NA | CASSLVGGSGETQYF | TGTGCCAGCAGCTTAGTTGGCGGCTCAGGGGAGACCCAGTACTTC
TRBJ1-4 | NA | TRBV28 | NA | CATGGGGLREEKLFF | TGTGCCACCGGAGGGGGGGGGTTGAGAGAAGAAAAACTGTTTTTT
TRBJ1-1 | NA | TRBV7-8 | NA | CASSLRGLNTEAFF | TGTGCCAGCAGCCTCAGGGGATTGAACACTGAAGCTTTCTTT
TRBJ2-2 | TRBD2 | TRBV7-7 | few | CASSLRTSGELFF | TGTGCTAGCAGCTTGCGGACTAGCGGGGAGCTGTTTTTT
TRBJ2-3 | TRBD2 | TRBV5-4 | NA | CASSLRLAGGADTQYF | TGTGCCAGCAGCCTCAGACTAGCGGGGGGCGCAGATACGCAGTATTTT
TRBJ1-5 | NA | TRBV19 | NA | CASSAGSQSYQPQHF | TGTGCCAGTAGCGCCGGGTCTCAGTCATATCAGCCCCAGCATTTT
TRBJ2-1 | NA | TRBV19 | NA | CASSIGGKEQFF | TGTGCCAGTAGTATTGGTGGCAAGGAGCAGTTCTTC
TRBJ2-2 | NA | TRBV11-2 | NA | CASSPSEGRSGELFF | TGTGCCAGCAGCCCTTCGGAGGGACGGTCCGGGGAGCTGTTTTTT
TRBJ2-1 | TRBD2 | TRBV5-1 | NA | CASSLGPGLAGGRYNEQFF | TGCGCCAGCAGCTTGGGCCCGGGACTAGCGGGGGGCCGCTACAATGAGCAGTTCTTC
TRBJ2-5 | NA | TRBV27 | NA | CASSFQRGQETQYF | TGTGCCAGCAGTTTCCAGAGGGGGCAAGAGACCCAGTACTTC
TRBJ2-3 | TRBD2 | TRBV5-1 | once | CASSSLATDTQYF | TGCGCCAGCAGCTCACTAGCGACAGATACGCAGTATTTT
TRBJ2-2 | NA | TRBV18 | NA | CASSPGGQFNTGELFF | TGTGCCAGCTCACCAGGTGGGCAGTTCAACACCGGGGAGCTGTTTTTT
TRBJ2-7 | TRBD2 | TRBV5-1 | NA | CASSLGGVSSYEQYF | TGCGCCAGCAGCCTGGGGGGGGTTAGCTCCTACGAGCAGTACTTC
TRBJ1-5 | TRBD1 | TRBV30 | NA | CAWSDRQGHQPQHF | TGTGCCTGGAGCGACCGACAGGGGCATCAGCCCCAGCATTTT
TRBJ1-5 | NA | TRBV7-9 | NA | CASSLAGTNQPQHF | TGTGCCAGCAGCTTAGCCGGGACTAATCAGCCCCAGCATTTT
TRBJ2-3 | TRBD1 | TRBV2 | NA | CASTTGTESADTQYF | TGTGCCAGCACCACCGGGACAGAGAGTGCAGATACGCAGTATTTT
TRBJ1-5 | NA | TRBV7-2 | NA | CASSFTGLNQPQHF | TGTGCCAGCAGTTTTACAGGGCTCAATCAGCCCCAGCATTTT
TRBJ2-7 | NA | TRBV7-2 | NA | CASSLISSSGAYEQYF | TGTGCCAGCAGCTTAATATCCTCTTCGGGAGCCTACGAGCAGTACTTC
TRBJ1-4 | TRBD1 | TRBV4-3 | NA | CASSQDRDSVLKLFF | TGCGCCAGCAGCCAAGATCGGGACAGTGTGTTAAAACTGTTTTTT
TRBJ1-5 | TRBD1 | TRBV6-1 | NA | CASSGDRANQPQHF | TGTGCCAGCAGTGGCGACAGGGCGAATCAGCCCCAGCATTTT
TRBJ2-2 | TRBD2 | TRBV19 | NA | CASSRNWGGNTGELFF | TGTGCCAGTAGTCGGAACTGGGGGGGAAACACCGGGGAGCTGTTTTTT
TRBJ2-3 | NA | TRBV9 | NA | CASSVRASASYTQYF | TGTGCCAGCAGCGTACGGGCTAGCGCGTCGTATACGCAGTATTTT
TRBJ1-4 | NA | TRBV6-5 | NA | CASSYRSLEKLFF | TGTGCCAGCAGTTACCGCAGTTTAGAAAAACTGTTTTTT
TRBJ1-1 | TRBD1 | TRBV4-2 | NA | CASSRTGQGNTEAFF | TGTGCCAGCAGCCGGACCGGACAGGGGAACACTGAAGCTTTCTTT
TRBJ2-3 | TRBD1 | TRBV7-3 | NA | CASSPSRDRVDTQYF | TGTGCCAGCAGCCCTAGCAGAGACAGGGTAGATACGCAGTATTTT